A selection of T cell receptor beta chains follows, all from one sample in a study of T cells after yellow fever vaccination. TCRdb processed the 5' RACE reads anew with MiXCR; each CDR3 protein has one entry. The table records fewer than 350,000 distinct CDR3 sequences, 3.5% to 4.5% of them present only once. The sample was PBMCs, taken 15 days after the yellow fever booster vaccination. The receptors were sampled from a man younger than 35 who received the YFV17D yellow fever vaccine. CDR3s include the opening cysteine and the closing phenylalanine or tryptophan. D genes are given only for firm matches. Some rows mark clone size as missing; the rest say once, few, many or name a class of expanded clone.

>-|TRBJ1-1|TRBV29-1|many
TGCAGCGTTCGCAGAGACACTGAAGCTTTCTTT
CSVRRDTEAFF
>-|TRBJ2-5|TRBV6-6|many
TGTGCCAGCAGTTACGGAGGCTCGGAAGAGACCCAGTACTTC
CASSYGGSEETQYF
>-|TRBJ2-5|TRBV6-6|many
TGTGCCAGCAGTCGCCCGAGAGAGACCCAGTACTTC
CASSRPRETQYF
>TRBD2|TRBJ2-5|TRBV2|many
TGTGCCAGCAGTGCGGCTAGCGGGGGTTGGGAGACCCAGTACTTC
CASSAASGGWETQYF
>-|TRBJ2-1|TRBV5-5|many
TGTGCCAGCAGCTTGGGGTCAGGTAGCAATGAGCAGTTCTTC
CASSLGSGSNEQFF
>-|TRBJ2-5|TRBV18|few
TGTGCCAGCTCACCATTTCCGGACCCGGAGACCCAGTACTTC
CASSPFPDPETQYF
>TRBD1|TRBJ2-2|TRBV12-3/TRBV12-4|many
TGTGCCAGCAGGCCGGGACAGGGGGTCACCGGGGAGCTGTTTTTT
CASRPGQGVTGELFF
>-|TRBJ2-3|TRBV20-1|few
TGCAGTGCTCCGCCCGAGGGGCGGCCCACAGATACGCAGTATTTT
CSAPPEGRPTDTQYF
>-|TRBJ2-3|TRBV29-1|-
TGCAGCGTTGAAGATCAGGGGGGTCTTAGCACAGATACGCAGTATTTT
CSVEDQGGLSTDTQYF
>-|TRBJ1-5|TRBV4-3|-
TGCGCCAGCAGCCAAGATCGACAGACAGATCAGCCCCAGCATTTT
CASSQDRQTDQPQHF
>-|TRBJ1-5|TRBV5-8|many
TGTGCCAGCAGCTTTCGGGGACAGCCCCAGCATTTT
CASSFRGQPQHF
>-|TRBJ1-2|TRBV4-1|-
TGCGCCAGCAGCCCAGGAGACCGTCAGGGGCGAAGTGGCTACACCTTC
CASSPGDRQGRSGYTF
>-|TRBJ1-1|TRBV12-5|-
TGTGCTAGTGTAGCTTCGGGTCGCAACACTGAAGCTTTCTTT
CASVASGRNTEAFF
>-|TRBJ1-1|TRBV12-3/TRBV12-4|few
TGTGCCAGCAGCACCTACACTGAAGCTTTCTTT
CASSTYTEAFF
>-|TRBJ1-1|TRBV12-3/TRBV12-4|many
TGTGCCAGCAGTTTAACGCGTCGCGGGGACACTGAAGCTTTCTTT
CASSLTRRGDTEAFF
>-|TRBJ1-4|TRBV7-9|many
TGTGCCAGCAGCGAAACAGGGAAAGGTGAAAAACTGTTTTTT
CASSETGKGEKLFF
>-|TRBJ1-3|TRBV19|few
TGTGCCAGTAGGAAGGCACTCTCTGGAAACACCATATATTTT
CASRKALSGNTIYF
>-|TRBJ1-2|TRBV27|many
TGTGCCAGCAGCCACGATTGGCGGGGAGGCTACACCTTC
CASSHDWRGGYTF
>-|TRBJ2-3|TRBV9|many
TGTGCCAGCAGCGTAGACGGGACCTACACAGATACGCAGTATTTT
CASSVDGTYTDTQYF
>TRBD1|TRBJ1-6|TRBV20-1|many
TGCAGTGCGCGGCTGGTTGGGGACAGTCATTCACCCCTCCACTTT
CSARLVGDSHSPLHF
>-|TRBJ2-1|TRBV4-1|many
TGCGCCAGCAGCCAAGATCGGAGGGCAGACCATGAGCAGTTCTTC
CASSQDRRADHEQFF
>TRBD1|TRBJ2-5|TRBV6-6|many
TGTGCCAGCAGTACCGGGACAGGGAAGACCCAGTACTTC
CASSTGTGKTQYF
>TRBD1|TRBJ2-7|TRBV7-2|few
TGTGCCAGCAGCTTACGTTTCGGGGGACAGGGGGCCTACGAGCAGTACTTC
CASSLRFGGQGAYEQYF
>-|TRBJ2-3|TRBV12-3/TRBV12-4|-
TGTGCCAGCAGTAAGGTACACAGCGCAGATACGCAGTATTTT
CASSKVHSADTQYF
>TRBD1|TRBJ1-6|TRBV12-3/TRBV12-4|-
TGTGCCAGCAAGACACAGGGGCGATGGTCACCCCTCCACTTT
CASKTQGRWSPLHF
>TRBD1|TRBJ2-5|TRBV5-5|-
TGTGCCAGCAGCTTGTTCGGCAGGGGGCAAGAGACCCAGTACTTC
CASSLFGRGQETQYF
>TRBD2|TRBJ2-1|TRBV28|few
TGTGCCAGCAGTTTAGGGACTACGCTCCACAATGAGCAGTTCTTC
CASSLGTTLHNEQFF
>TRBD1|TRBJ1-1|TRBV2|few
TGTGCCAGCAGTGTCGAGGGGGCGAACACTGAAGCTTTCTTT
CASSVEGANTEAFF
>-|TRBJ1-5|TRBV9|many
TGTGCCAGCAGCCCCGGAGGGAACCTCGGTCAGCCCCAGCATTTT
CASSPGGNLGQPQHF
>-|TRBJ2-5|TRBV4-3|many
TGCGCCAGCAGCCAAGGGGTCGCCGGGGCGAGCGAGACCCAGTACTTC
CASSQGVAGASETQYF
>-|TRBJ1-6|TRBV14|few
TGTGCCAGCAGATTGACAGTTTATTCACCCCTCCACTTT
CASRLTVYSPLHF
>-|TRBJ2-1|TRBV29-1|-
TGCAGCGTGGGAGCCTACAATGAGCAGTTCTTC
CSVGAYNEQFF
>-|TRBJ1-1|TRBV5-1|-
TGCGCCAGCAGCTTGGTTTGGGAAGCCGAAGCTTTCTTT
CASSLVWEAEAFF
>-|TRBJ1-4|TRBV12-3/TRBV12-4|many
TGTGCCAGCACCCTCTCCCCCGGGGGCAATGAAAAACTGTTTTTT
CASTLSPGGNEKLFF
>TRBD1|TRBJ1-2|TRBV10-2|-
TGCGCCAGCAGTGAGCCGACAGGGCGAGGCTACACCTTC
CASSEPTGRGYTF
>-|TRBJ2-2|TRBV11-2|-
TGTGCCAGCAGCCTCCAGACAGGATGGAACACCGGGGAGCTGTTTTTT
CASSLQTGWNTGELFF
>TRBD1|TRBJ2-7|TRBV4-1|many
TGCGCCAGCAGCCGAGGGGGGGACAGGGGAGGCTACGAGCAGTACTTC
CASSRGGDRGGYEQYF
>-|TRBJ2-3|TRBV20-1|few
TGCAGTGCTAGTCCCGGCTTCACAGATACGCAGTATTTT
CSASPGFTDTQYF
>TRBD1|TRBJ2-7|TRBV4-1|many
TGTGCCAGCAGCCCGGGACAGGGGTCCTACGAGCAGTACTTC
CASSPGQGSYEQYF
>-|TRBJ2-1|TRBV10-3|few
TGTGCCATCAGTGAGTCGGCAGGCGGACGATACAATGAGCAGTTCTTC
CAISESAGGRYNEQFF
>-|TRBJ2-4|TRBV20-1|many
TGCAGTGGTAGGACCCTAGCCAAAAACATTCAGTACTTC
CSGRTLAKNIQYF
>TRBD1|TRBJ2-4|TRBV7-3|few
TGTGCCAGCAGCCCACAGGGGTCCGGGTACATTCAGTACTTC
CASSPQGSGYIQYF
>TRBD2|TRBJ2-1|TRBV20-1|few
TGCAGTGCTAGAGTTACTAGCGGGGGACCTGAGCAGTTCTTC
CSARVTSGGPEQFF